The present T cell receptor beta chain was sequenced within a study of cytomegalovirus exposure and HLA in healthy donors. Turning to this clone: Its antigen is still unknown.

The PCR had 60 Vbeta and 13 Jbeta primers. Only in-frame clones appear in the TCRdb table, and some are missing; sequencing was by immunoSEQ multiplex PCR. In all, the sample yields about 140,000 clones. From germline, CDR1 is LNHDA and CDR2 SQIVND (reference sequence). The CDR3 length is 14 residues. Trimming took 8 bases from V and 5 from J, leaving 16 bases between them. Study findings and constraints: Presence/absence comparisons presumed near-even sequencing depth among donors.

V is TRBV19 and J is TRBJ1-5, with a weak D call TRBD1 (5 bases). The sequence was obtained from a woman under 30 in good health and CMV-seronegative. Sequencing was performed on PBMCs. The CDR3 loop is CASCRFGGDQPQHF. CDR3 DNA sequence: TGTGCCAGTTGCAGATTCGGGGGGGATCAGCCCCAGCATTTT. Drawing the rest from reference TRBV19 and TRBJ1-5, the complete variable domain is DGGITQSPKYLFRKEGQNVTLSCEQNLNHDAMYWYRQDPGQGLRLIYYSQIVNDFQKGDIAEGYSVSREKKESFPLTVTSAQKNPTAFYLCASCRFGGDQPQHFGDGTRLSIL.